This T cell receptor beta chain came from a study of shared clonotypes between healthy human individuals. Several immunoSEQ plates held equal portions of the genomic DNA taken from each subset. In the sorted-subset replicate PCRs, approximately 200 ng DNA, roughly 30,000 T cell genomes, was used. The assay was immunoSEQ multiplex PCR, and TCRdb's table has in-frame clones only and misses some. The repertoire has about 820,000 clones, 92% of them found once; the top ten carry 24%. Trimming pared 3 bases from V and 1 base from J, leaving 13 bases between. CDR3 length: 15 amino acids. Germline lookup yields CDR1 SGDLS and CDR2 YYNGEE. As concerns this clone: What it binds is not known.

The naive CD8 population came from CD45RO-negative cells selected for CCR7, without terminally differentiated effector memory CD45RA+ cells. The donors, all of them Caucasian adults, lived in Nashville, Tennessee. Findings of the study overall: Shared clonotypes: about 5.3% naive CD4, 3.5% to 4% naive CD8, roughly 2.2% memory CD4, 0.4% memory CD8.

The source material was naive CD8+ T cells sorted from blood. The clonotype comes from a man younger than 40 in good health. The chain joins TRBV9 to TRBJ2-5; possibly TRBD2 for D (6 bases). The CDR3 loop reads CASSGWGTPQETQYF. CDR3 DNA: TGTGCCAGCAGCGGTTGGGGGACTCCCCAAGAGACCCAGTACTTC. The complete variable domain, with remaining parts taken from reference TRBV9 and TRBJ2-5, reads DSGVTQTPKHLITATGQRVTLRCSPRSGDLSVYWYQQSLDQGLQFLIQYYNGEERAKGNILERFSAQQFPDLHSELNLSSLELGDSALYFCASSGWGTPQETQYFGPGTRLLVL.